This T cell receptor (beta chain) was sequenced in a study of neurological immune-mediated disorders (dated by TCRdb to the late 2010s). Regarding the research as a whole: Among the roughly 34 multiple sclerosis patients, relapsing-remitting MS was present in some 31 and secondary progressive MS was present in 3. Peripheral blood TCR-beta repertoires from HTLV-I-associated myelopathy (HAM/TSP) patients, multiple sclerosis patients and healthy controls were compared by UMI-based sequencing. Alongside PBMC samples, the set of 80 to 130 TCR-beta libraries contained longitudinal samples, technical triplicates, and paired CD4+ and CD8+ T-cell subsets that had been sorted. The cohort included roughly 71 subjects: roughly 15 with HAM/TSP, approximately 34 with multiple sclerosis, and 20 healthy controls.

Unsorted PBMC libraries were generated from 2 million PBMCs stored in RNAlater at -80 °C until RNA extraction. The multiple sclerosis patients were enrolled in a US clinical protocol that used magnetic resonance imaging to evaluate disease progression. Peripheral blood was subjected to Ficoll-Hypaque density gradient centrifugation to isolate PBMCs, which were then cryopreserved in liquid nitrogen. This clonotype was detected many times. Its antigen specificity is not known. No qualities accompany the bases; no much larger clone lies one base away. Study-wide findings and limitations: No identical CDR3 amino acid sequences were found to be shared among expanded clones across subjects, suggesting that TCR-beta repertoires were private in all groups. The MS cluster showed no association with clinical or MRI features, and the authors stated that larger cohorts are needed. In a phylogenetic analysis, the repertoires of 18 out of 34 MS patients fell into a single cluster of related CDR3 sequences, pointing to a possible signature at the repertoire level. TCR clonal expansion was highest in HAM/TSP patients and lowest in MS patients, with MS patients falling below even healthy controls.

Here V drops 2 bases and J drops 7 bases, and the junction holds 7 bases not matched to any gene. Including cysteine and phenylalanine, the CDR3 has 15 amino acids. Here the CDR3 DNA is all that survives: 45 bases in frame from base 1. The germline V gene specifies SGHRS as CDR1 and YFSETQ as CDR2. cDNA was synthesized by template-switch 5'RACE using a primer carrying a 10-nucleotide random unique molecular identifier by which each TCR transcript was tagged. Over 180 million TCR-beta sequences, covering 15-18 subjects, were produced in each sequencing run. Total RNA was extracted with the RNeasy kit. TCR-beta VDJ regions were amplified with primers for the TCR constant region and the 5'RACE anchor, using the KAPA Real-time Library Amplification kit. Sample indexes and Illumina adaptors were added in a first PCR, after which library yield was increased in a second PCR. After Ampure bead purification, the TCR product of roughly 650 bp was size-selected on a 2% E-gel SizeSelection system. Before pooling, library quality was assessed on a Bioanalyzer, concentration was determined with Qubit, and library quantification was performed with the Kapa Library Quantification kit. An Illumina HiSeq 2500 was used to sequence the libraries paired-end at 2 x 150 bp. To increase sequence diversity, about 25-31% phiX was spiked into each library pool. In the source study's methods: Quality-filtered reads were processed with the UMI-based MiGEC pipeline, and over 90% of raw TCR sequences were removed by the MiGEC pipeline during error correction. VDJ genes were aligned to IMGT germline references, and each clonotype was defined by a unique CDR3 amino acid sequence together with V-J genes. VDJtools evaluated clonal expansion, Shannon diversity and CDR3 relatedness (CalcPairwiseDistances, ClusterSamples); CLCbio workbench built phylogenetic trees. Clones with at least 8 unique UMIs were defined as expanded, with this threshold being based on coefficient-of-variation modelling across technical triplicates. TCRdb redid the processing of the public reads, applying fastp at Q25 and MiXCR, and retained in-frame beta chains. Every entry covers one CDR3 protein and lists the most common genes and DNA from its rows. TCRdb's processing, not the authors' own work, is the source of the V and J calls. The sample includes 25,000 to 35,000 distinct CDR3 sequences, with about 1.6% observed a single time. In total, the top ten clones hold around a tenth of the sample.

The clonotype was recovered from a woman in her 30s with multiple sclerosis. The sequence joins TRBV5-1 to TRBJ2-2; TRBD1 aligns with 8 central bases. Source material: PBMCs. The DNA sequence is given as TGCGCCAGCAGCTTTCGACAGGGGCAAGGCGGGGAGCTGTTTTTT. Its protein reads: CASSFRQGQGGELFF.